This T cell receptor beta chain was sequenced for a study of beta chain features in type 1 diabetes. General observations from the study: When VDJ junctions were examined, type 1 diabetes patients showed fewer insertions and more deletions.

The entirety of the isolated RNA underwent reverse transcription, so expressed TCRB transcripts were sequenced. There were approximately 3.7 million reads on average in the naive, central memory and regulatory T cell samples. The data were produced by immunoSEQ multiplex PCR, yet TCRdb's version contains in-frame clones alone and is incomplete. The top ten hold roughly 0.015% of the sample, which has hundreds of thousands of clones, roughly 12% seen once. The CDR3 length is 13 residues. Germline V gives CDR1 MDHEN, CDR2 SYDVKM. Trimming removed 8 bases from V and 14 bases from J; junction bases left unmatched: 9. In regard to this clone: The antigen is unknown.

The TCR comes from a man aged 18-30 years in good health. This rearrangement joins TRBV28 to TRBJ2-1; TRBD2 aligns across 13 bases. Input material: naive CD4+ T cells from blood. This chain's CDR3 is CASLTSGGLGKFF. The CDR3, as DNA: TGTGCCAGCCTGACTAGCGGGGGGCTGGGGAAGTTCTTC.